The rows below give T cell receptor beta chains drawn from one sample of a study of blood T cell repertoires in COVID-19. Assay used: immunoSEQ multiplex PCR; TCRdb lists only in-frame clones, some missing. This table has about 320,000 clones, 85% appearing once. The source material was PBMCs or T cells enriched from blood (not recorded which). These receptors were collected from a woman aged 30 to 39 who had been exposed to COVID-19. CDR3s include the opening cysteine and the closing phenylalanine or tryptophan. A D gene is named only where the DNA matches it firmly. Only some rows state a clone size, as once, few, many or a class for expanded clones.

clone size: NA; D gene: TRBD2; V gene: TRBV18; J gene: TRBJ2-3; CDR3 DNA: TGTGCCAGCTCACCCTTAGCGGGGACCAACACAGATACGCAGTATTTT; CDR3 protein: CASSPLAGTNTDTQYF
clone size: NA; D gene: TRBD1; V gene: TRBV27; J gene: TRBJ2-7; CDR3 DNA: TGTGCCACCGGGACAGGGGCCTACGAGCAGTACTTC; CDR3 protein: CATGTGAYEQYF
clone size: NA; D gene: NA; V gene: TRBV28; J gene: TRBJ2-3; CDR3 DNA: TGTGCCAGCAGCCAGGGTGCAGATACGCAGTATTTT; CDR3 protein: CASSQGADTQYF
clone size: once; D gene: TRBD1; V gene: TRBV5-1; J gene: TRBJ2-7; CDR3 DNA: TGCGCCAGCAGCTTATCCGGGACAGACTACGAGCAGTACTTC; CDR3 protein: CASSLSGTDYEQYF
clone size: NA; D gene: TRBD1; V gene: TRBV13; J gene: TRBJ2-1; CDR3 DNA: TGTGCCAGCAGCCGGACAGGGGGATCCTACAATGAGCAGTTCTTC; CDR3 protein: CASSRTGGSYNEQFF
clone size: NA; D gene: TRBD1; V gene: TRBV6-5; J gene: TRBJ1-2; CDR3 DNA: TGTGCCAGCATTAACCCGGGACAGAACTATGGCTACACCTTC; CDR3 protein: CASINPGQNYGYTF
clone size: NA; D gene: NA; V gene: TRBV19; J gene: TRBJ1-2; CDR3 DNA: TGTGCCAGTAGACCTACAGGGCCACGCTCTAACTATGGCTACACCTTC; CDR3 protein: CASRPTGPRSNYGYTF
clone size: NA; D gene: NA; V gene: TRBV12-3/TRBV12-4; J gene: TRBJ2-3; CDR3 DNA: TGTGCCAGCAGCAGGCTTTCGTCAGATACGCAGTATTTT; CDR3 protein: CASSRLSSDTQYF
clone size: NA; D gene: NA; V gene: TRBV6-5; J gene: TRBJ1-4; CDR3 DNA: TGTGCCAGCAGTTACGCATCGACAGTAAATGAAAAACTGTTTTTT; CDR3 protein: CASSYASTVNEKLFF
clone size: NA; D gene: NA; V gene: TRBV7-9; J gene: TRBJ1-2; CDR3 DNA: TGTGCCAGCAGCTTTCCTCGGACAGACCTCTATGGCTACACCTTC; CDR3 protein: CASSFPRTDLYGYTF
clone size: NA; D gene: TRBD2; V gene: TRBV5-1; J gene: TRBJ2-3; CDR3 DNA: TGCGCCAGCAGCTTCCCTAGCGGGAGCTCCACAGATACGCAGTATTTT; CDR3 protein: CASSFPSGSSTDTQYF
clone size: NA; D gene: NA; V gene: TRBV5-1; J gene: TRBJ2-3; CDR3 DNA: TGCGCCAGCAGCCTGAAACCGGGACTCTTCACAGATACGCAGTATTTT; CDR3 protein: CASSLKPGLFTDTQYF
clone size: NA; D gene: NA; V gene: TRBV19; J gene: TRBJ1-4; CDR3 DNA: TGTGCCAGTAGACGGGTGGGGGGACCGACGAAAACTAATGAAAAACTGTTTTTT; CDR3 protein: CASRRVGGPTKTNEKLFF
clone size: once; D gene: TRBD1; V gene: TRBV6-1; J gene: TRBJ2-7; CDR3 DNA: TGTGCCAGCAGTGAGGGACAGCTTTACCTCTACGAGCAGTACTTC; CDR3 protein: CASSEGQLYLYEQYF
clone size: few; D gene: TRBD1; V gene: TRBV5-1; J gene: TRBJ1-1; CDR3 DNA: TGCGCCAGCAGCCCTTCTACCGGACAGGGGGCGGCTTTCTTT; CDR3 protein: CASSPSTGQGAAFF
clone size: NA; D gene: TRBD1; V gene: TRBV11-2; J gene: TRBJ2-1; CDR3 DNA: TGTGCCAGCAGCTTGAACAGGGGTAATGAGCAGTTCTTC; CDR3 protein: CASSLNRGNEQFF
clone size: once; D gene: NA; V gene: TRBV18; J gene: TRBJ1-1; CDR3 DNA: TGTGCCAGCTCACCTGCGACTGAAGCTTTCTTT; CDR3 protein: CASSPATEAFF
clone size: NA; D gene: TRBD1; V gene: TRBV5-1; J gene: TRBJ2-5; CDR3 DNA: TGCGCCAGCAGCTCACTAGGGACAGATCAAGAGACCCAGTACTTC; CDR3 protein: CASSSLGTDQETQYF
clone size: NA; D gene: NA; V gene: TRBV7-3; J gene: TRBJ2-1; CDR3 DNA: TGTGCCAGCAGCTGGGAACGGGGGAATGAGCAGTTCTTC; CDR3 protein: CASSWERGNEQFF
clone size: NA; D gene: NA; V gene: TRBV18; J gene: TRBJ1-1; CDR3 DNA: TGTGCCAGCTCAGGACCCAGGGTGGATGAAGCTTTCTTT; CDR3 protein: CASSGPRVDEAFF
clone size: NA; D gene: TRBD2; V gene: TRBV2; J gene: TRBJ2-1; CDR3 DNA: TGTGCCAGCAGTGAAGGAGGACTAGCGGGGGCCAATGAGCAGTTCTTC; CDR3 protein: CASSEGGLAGANEQFF
clone size: NA; D gene: NA; V gene: TRBV6-1; J gene: TRBJ2-6; CDR3 DNA: TGTGCCAGCAGTGAAGCAACAGGCTCTGGGGCCAACGTCCTGACTTTC; CDR3 protein: CASSEATGSGANVLTF
clone size: NA; D gene: NA; V gene: TRBV2; J gene: TRBJ1-4; CDR3 DNA: TGTGCCAGCAGGCTCAACAGGGAAGGAAAACTGTTTTTT; CDR3 protein: CASRLNREGKLFF
clone size: few; D gene: NA; V gene: TRBV5-1; J gene: TRBJ1-1; CDR3 DNA: TGCGCCAGCAGCTTTAGATCGGGTGAAGCTTTCTTT; CDR3 protein: CASSFRSGEAFF
clone size: NA; D gene: NA; V gene: TRBV5-1; J gene: TRBJ1-2; CDR3 DNA: TGCGCCAGCAGCTTGGGAGGGAACGCCTATGGCTACACCTTC; CDR3 protein: CASSLGGNAYGYTF
clone size: NA; D gene: TRBD2; V gene: TRBV5-6; J gene: TRBJ2-3; CDR3 DNA: TGTGCCAGCACCCCCGGGGGGAGGGAGTCGCAGTATTTT; CDR3 protein: CASTPGGRESQYF
clone size: few; D gene: TRBD1; V gene: TRBV6-5; J gene: TRBJ2-7; CDR3 DNA: TGTGCCAGCAGTTACTCGTCCAGGGGGATCTCCTACGAGCAGTACTTC; CDR3 protein: CASSYSSRGISYEQYF
clone size: NA; D gene: TRBD1; V gene: TRBV15; J gene: TRBJ2-7; CDR3 DNA: TGTGCCACCAGCGAGGGGACAGGGGCGTACTACGAGCAGTACTTC; CDR3 protein: CATSEGTGAYYEQYF
clone size: NA; D gene: NA; V gene: TRBV5-5; J gene: TRBJ1-5; CDR3 DNA: TGTGCCAGCAGCTTTAAGGAGAGCAATCAGCCCCAGCATTTT; CDR3 protein: CASSFKESNQPQHF
clone size: NA; D gene: NA; V gene: TRBV6-6; J gene: TRBJ1-4; CDR3 DNA: TGTGCCAGCAGTTACCTGGCGGCAGGGCGGAATGAAAAACTGTTTTTT; CDR3 protein: CASSYLAAGRNEKLFF
clone size: NA; D gene: NA; V gene: TRBV7-2; J gene: TRBJ1-5; CDR3 DNA: TGTGCCAGCAGCTCCCGACAGCGTGGGCAGCCCCAGCATTTT; CDR3 protein: CASSSRQRGQPQHF
clone size: NA; D gene: TRBD1; V gene: TRBV30; J gene: TRBJ1-5; CDR3 DNA: TGTGCCTGGAGAGAAAAGGGACAGGGTAATCGTCAGCCCCAGCATTTT; CDR3 protein: CAWREKGQGNRQPQHF
clone size: NA; D gene: TRBD1; V gene: TRBV27; J gene: TRBJ1-2; CDR3 DNA: TGTGCCAGCAGTCGATCGGACAGGGAAGCCGGCTACACCTTC; CDR3 protein: CASSRSDREAGYTF
clone size: NA; D gene: NA; V gene: TRBV15; J gene: TRBJ1-3; CDR3 DNA: TGTGCCACCAGCAGAGGCCCGAGCTCTGGAAACACCATATATTTT; CDR3 protein: CATSRGPSSGNTIYF
clone size: NA; D gene: TRBD2; V gene: TRBV5-1; J gene: TRBJ2-3; CDR3 DNA: TGCGCCAGCAGCGCGGGAGACTACTTCGCAGATACGCAGTATTTT; CDR3 protein: CASSAGDYFADTQYF
clone size: NA; D gene: NA; V gene: TRBV4-1; J gene: TRBJ1-6; CDR3 DNA: TGCGCCAGCAGCCAAGATGCGGCAGCTAATTCACCCCTCCACTTT; CDR3 protein: CASSQDAAANSPLHF
clone size: NA; D gene: NA; V gene: TRBV5-5; J gene: TRBJ1-2; CDR3 DNA: TGTGCCAGCAGCTTGGATCTTCTTAACTATGGCTACACCTTC; CDR3 protein: CASSLDLLNYGYTF
clone size: NA; D gene: NA; V gene: TRBV7-6; J gene: TRBJ1-1; CDR3 DNA: TGTGCCAGCAGCCTGGGAGGGGAGAACACTGAAGCTTTCTTT; CDR3 protein: CASSLGGENTEAFF
clone size: NA; D gene: TRBD1; V gene: TRBV4-2; J gene: TRBJ1-3; CDR3 DNA: TGTGCCAGCAGCCCCAACAGGGGAAGTGGAAACACCATATATTTT; CDR3 protein: CASSPNRGSGNTIYF
clone size: once; D gene: TRBD2; V gene: TRBV2; J gene: TRBJ2-7; CDR3 DNA: TGTGCCAGCAGTTCTGGACTAGCCGGCGAGCAGTACTTC; CDR3 protein: CASSSGLAGEQYF
clone size: NA; D gene: NA; V gene: TRBV11-2; J gene: TRBJ1-5; CDR3 DNA: TGTGCCAGCAGCTTAGGGTGGCGAGATCAGGCCCAGCATTTT; CDR3 protein: CASSLGWRDQAQHF
clone size: NA; D gene: NA; V gene: TRBV10-3; J gene: TRBJ1-1; CDR3 DNA: TGTGCCATCAGTGCTGCCAGGGAGGACACTGAAGCTTTCTTT; CDR3 protein: CAISAAREDTEAFF
clone size: NA; D gene: NA; V gene: TRBV10-3; J gene: TRBJ1-6; CDR3 DNA: TGTGCCATCAGTACTGGACAGTCTCGCTCCTATAATTCACCCCTCCACTTT; CDR3 protein: CAISTGQSRSYNSPLHF
clone size: NA; D gene: TRBD2; V gene: TRBV3-1/TRBV3-2; J gene: TRBJ2-7; CDR3 DNA: TGTGCCAGCAGCCAGCCAGCGGGAGACTACGAGCAGTACTTC; CDR3 protein: CASSQPAGDYEQYF
clone size: few; D gene: NA; V gene: TRBV9; J gene: TRBJ1-2; CDR3 DNA: TGTGCCAGCGGGAGTGATGCCTTGGGCTACACCTTC; CDR3 protein: CASGSDALGYTF